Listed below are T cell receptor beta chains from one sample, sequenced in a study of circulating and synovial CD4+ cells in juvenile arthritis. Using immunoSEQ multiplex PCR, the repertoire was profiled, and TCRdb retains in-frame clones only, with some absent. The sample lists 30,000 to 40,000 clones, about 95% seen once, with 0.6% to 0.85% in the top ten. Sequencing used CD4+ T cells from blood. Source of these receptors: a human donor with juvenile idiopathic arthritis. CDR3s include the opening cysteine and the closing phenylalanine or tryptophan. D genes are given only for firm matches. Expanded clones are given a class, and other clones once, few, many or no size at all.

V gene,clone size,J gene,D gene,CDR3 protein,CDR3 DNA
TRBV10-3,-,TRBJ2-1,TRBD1,CAITGGQGTLGANEQFF,TGTGCCATCACTGGGGGACAGGGGACCCTTGGAGCCAATGAGCAGTTCTTC
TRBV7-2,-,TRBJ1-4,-,CASSYGPGGEKLFF,TGTGCCAGCAGCTACGGACCGGGCGGGGAAAAACTGTTTTTT
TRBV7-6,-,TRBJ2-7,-,CASSLAQGSEQYF,TGTGCCAGCAGCTTAGCCCAGGGGTCCGAGCAGTACTTC
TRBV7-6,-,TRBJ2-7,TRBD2,CASSPPGVAGVYEQYF,TGTGCCAGCAGCCCCCCGGGAGTAGCGGGGGTATACGAGCAGTACTTC
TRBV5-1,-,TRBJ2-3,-,CASSPFGRGATDTQYF,TGCGCCAGCAGCCCTTTCGGGCGGGGAGCCACAGATACGCAGTATTTT
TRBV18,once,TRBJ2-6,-,CASSPGQLLNVLTF,TGTGCCAGCTCACCCGGACAGTTACTCAACGTCCTGACTTTC
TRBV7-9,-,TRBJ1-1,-,CASSSDRNEAFF,TGTGCCAGCAGTTCCGACAGAAATGAAGCTTTCTTT
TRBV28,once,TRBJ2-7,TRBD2,CASSYLGLAGPLSSYEQYF,TGTGCCAGCAGTTACTTGGGACTAGCGGGACCCCTAAGCTCCTACGAGCAGTACTTC
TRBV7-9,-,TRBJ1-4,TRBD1,CASSRSRDSATNEKLFF,TGTGCCAGCAGCAGGTCTAGGGACAGCGCAACTAATGAAAAACTGTTTTTT
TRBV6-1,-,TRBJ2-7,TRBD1,CASSELGTGSGEQYF,TGTGCCAGCAGTGAACTTGGGACAGGATCGGGGGAGCAGTACTTC
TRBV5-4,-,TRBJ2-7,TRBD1,CASSHVLPGQDAYEQYF,TGTGCCAGCAGCCACGTCCTTCCGGGACAGGACGCCTACGAGCAGTACTTC
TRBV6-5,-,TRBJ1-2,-,CASSSGGANYGYTF,TGTGCCAGCAGTTCCGGTGGAGCTAACTATGGCTACACCTTC
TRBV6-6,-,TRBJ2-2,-,CASSYLTGNTGELFF,TGTGCCAGCAGCTACTTAACAGGGAACACCGGGGAGCTGTTTTTT
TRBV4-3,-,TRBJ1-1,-,CASSQDLGQGKREAFF,TGCGCCAGCAGCCAAGATCTGGGGCAGGGGAAGCGTGAAGCTTTCTTT
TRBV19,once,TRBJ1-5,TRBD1,CASSIDGTGNQPQHF,TGTGCCAGTAGTATAGATGGGACAGGCAATCAGCCCCAGCATTTT
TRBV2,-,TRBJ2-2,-,CASDGLAGNTGELFF,TGTGCCAGCGACGGACTGGCCGGGAACACCGGGGAGCTGTTTTTT
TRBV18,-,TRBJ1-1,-,CASSPGVANTEAFF,TGTGCCAGCTCACCCGGGGTGGCGAACACTGAAGCTTTCTTT
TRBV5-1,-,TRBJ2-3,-,CASSLAGGDTQYF,TGCGCCAGCAGCTTGGCCGGCGGGGATACGCAGTATTTT
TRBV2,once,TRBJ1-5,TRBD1,CASSGQGRGNQPQHF,TGTGCCAGCAGTGGACAGGGACGGGGCAATCAGCCCCAGCATTTT
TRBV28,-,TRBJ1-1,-,CASSSIEQGSTEAFF,TGTGCCAGCAGTTCTATTGAACAGGGATCAACTGAAGCTTTCTTT
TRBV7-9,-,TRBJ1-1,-,CASSLGAGGVTEAFF,TGTGCCAGCAGCTTAGGGGCAGGCGGGGTCACTGAAGCTTTCTTT
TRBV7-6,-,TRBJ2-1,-,CASSLRGTSSYNEQFF,TGTGCCAGCAGCTTAAGGGGGACGTCCTCCTACAATGAGCAGTTCTTC
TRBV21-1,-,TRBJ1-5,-,CASSKRGTGFYSNQPQHF,TGTGCCAGCAGCAAACGCGGGACCGGGTTCTATAGCAATCAGCCCCAGCATTTT
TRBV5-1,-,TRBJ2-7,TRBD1,CASSLSRDRAEQYF,TGCGCCAGCAGCTTGTCCCGGGACAGGGCCGAGCAGTACTTC
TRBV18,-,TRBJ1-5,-,CASSLPGPNQPQHF,TGTGCCAGCTCACTCCCGGGTCCTAATCAGCCCCAGCATTTT
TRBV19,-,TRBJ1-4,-,CASSNRPGITNEKLFF,TGTGCCAGTAGTAACCGACCCGGGATTACTAATGAAAAACTGTTTTTT
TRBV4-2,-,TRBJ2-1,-,CASSPSRGQEFF,TGTGCCAGCAGCCCCTCCAGGGGTCAGGAGTTCTTC
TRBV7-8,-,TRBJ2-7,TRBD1,CASSPTRSGTGGHEQYF,TGTGCCAGCAGCCCGACGCGGTCCGGGACAGGGGGCCACGAGCAGTACTTC
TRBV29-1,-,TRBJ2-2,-,CSVEVAVSNTGELFF,TGCAGCGTTGAGGTAGCGGTTTCGAACACCGGGGAGCTGTTTTTT
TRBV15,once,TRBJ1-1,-,CATSRERGTEAFF,TGTGCCACCAGCAGAGAGAGAGGGACTGAAGCTTTCTTT
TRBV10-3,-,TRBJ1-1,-,CAINGGDTEAFF,TGTGCCATCAATGGGGGGGACACTGAAGCTTTCTTT
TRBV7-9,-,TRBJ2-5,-,CASSYQQETQYF,TGTGCCAGCAGCTATCAACAAGAGACCCAGTACTTC